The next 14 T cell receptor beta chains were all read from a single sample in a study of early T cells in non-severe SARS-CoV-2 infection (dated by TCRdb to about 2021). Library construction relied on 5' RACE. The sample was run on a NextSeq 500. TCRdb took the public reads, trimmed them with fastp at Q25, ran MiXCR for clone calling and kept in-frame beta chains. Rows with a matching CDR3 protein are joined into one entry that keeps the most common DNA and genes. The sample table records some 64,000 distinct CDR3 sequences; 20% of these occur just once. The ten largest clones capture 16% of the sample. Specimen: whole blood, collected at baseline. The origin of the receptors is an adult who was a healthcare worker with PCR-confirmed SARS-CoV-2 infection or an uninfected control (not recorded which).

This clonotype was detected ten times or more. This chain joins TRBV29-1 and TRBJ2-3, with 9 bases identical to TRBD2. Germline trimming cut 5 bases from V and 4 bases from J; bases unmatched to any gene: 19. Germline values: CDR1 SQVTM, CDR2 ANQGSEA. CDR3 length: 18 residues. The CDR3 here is CSVPYPSGAGGIADTQYF. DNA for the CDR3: TGCAGCGTTCCTTACCCCTCCGGAGCGGGGGGAATTGCAGATACGCAGTATTTT.

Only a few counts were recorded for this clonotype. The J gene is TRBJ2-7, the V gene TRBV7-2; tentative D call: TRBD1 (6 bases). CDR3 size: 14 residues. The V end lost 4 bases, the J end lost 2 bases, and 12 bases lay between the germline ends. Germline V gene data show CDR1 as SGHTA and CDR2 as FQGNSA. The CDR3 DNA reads TGTGCCAGCAGCTCGGGACACCAGCCCTACGAGCAGTACTTC. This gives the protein CASSSGHQPYEQYF.

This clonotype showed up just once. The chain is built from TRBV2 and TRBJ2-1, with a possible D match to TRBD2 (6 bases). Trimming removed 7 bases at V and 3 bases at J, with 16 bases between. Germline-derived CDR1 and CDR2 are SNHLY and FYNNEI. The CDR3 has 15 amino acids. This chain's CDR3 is CASTYSGGLYNEQFF. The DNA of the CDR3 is TGTGCCAGCACCTACAGTGGGGGACTCTACAATGAGCAGTTCTTC.

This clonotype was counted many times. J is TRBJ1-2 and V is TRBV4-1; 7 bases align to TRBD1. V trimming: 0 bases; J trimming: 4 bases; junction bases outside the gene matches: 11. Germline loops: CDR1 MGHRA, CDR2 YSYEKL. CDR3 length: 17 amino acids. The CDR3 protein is CASSQDPRGGNVYGYTF. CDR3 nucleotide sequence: TGCGCCAGCAGCCAAGATCCCAGGGGGGGTAACGTCTATGGCTACACCTTC.

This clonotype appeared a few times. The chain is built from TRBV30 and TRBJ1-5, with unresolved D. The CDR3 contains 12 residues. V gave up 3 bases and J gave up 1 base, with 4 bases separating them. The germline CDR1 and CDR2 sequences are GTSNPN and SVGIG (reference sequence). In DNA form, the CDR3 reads TGTGCCTGGAGGGGCAGCAATCAGCCCCAGCATTTT. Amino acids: CAWRGSNQPQHF.

The chain's CDR3 is CASSALTNTGELFF. The CDR3 nucleotides read TGTGCCAGCTCCGCCCTGACGAACACCGGGGAGCTGTTTTTT. V and J are TRBV18 and TRBJ2-2, with no clear D. Deletions cut 6 bases from V and 0 bases from J, with 8 bases between. The CDR3 consists of 14 residues. Per germline, CDR1 KGHSH and CDR2 LQKENI.

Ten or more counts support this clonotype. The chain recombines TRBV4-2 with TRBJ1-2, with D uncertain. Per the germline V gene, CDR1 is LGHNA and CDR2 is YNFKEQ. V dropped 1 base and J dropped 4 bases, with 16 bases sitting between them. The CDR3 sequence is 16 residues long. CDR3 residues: CASSQGLGTLTYGYTF. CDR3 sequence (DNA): TGTGCCAGCAGCCAAGGTTTGGGAACCTTAACCTATGGCTACACCTTC.

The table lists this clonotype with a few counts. The CDR3 here is CAISAGQGVGTEAFF. In nucleotides, the CDR3 is TGTGCCATCAGTGCCGGACAGGGCGTGGGCACTGAAGCTTTCTTT. The V call is TRBV10-3, the J call TRBJ1-1; 8 bases map to TRBD1. The junction had 8 bases not matched to a gene; V was cut back by 4 bases and J by 4 bases. The V gene's germline CDR1 is ENHRY and CDR2 SYGVKD. This CDR3 has 15 residues.

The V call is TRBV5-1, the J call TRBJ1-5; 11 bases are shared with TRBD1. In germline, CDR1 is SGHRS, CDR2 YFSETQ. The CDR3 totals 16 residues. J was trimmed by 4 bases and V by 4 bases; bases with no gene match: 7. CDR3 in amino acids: CASSPTGTGGNQPQHF. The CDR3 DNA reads TGCGCCAGCAGCCCAACCGGGACAGGGGGGAATCAGCCCCAGCATTTT.

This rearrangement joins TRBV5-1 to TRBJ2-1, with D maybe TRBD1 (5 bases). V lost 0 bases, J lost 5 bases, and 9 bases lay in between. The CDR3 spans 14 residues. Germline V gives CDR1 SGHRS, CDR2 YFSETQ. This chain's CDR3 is CASSLEGNHNEQFF. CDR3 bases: TGCGCCAGCAGCTTGGAGGGGAATCACAATGAGCAGTTCTTC.

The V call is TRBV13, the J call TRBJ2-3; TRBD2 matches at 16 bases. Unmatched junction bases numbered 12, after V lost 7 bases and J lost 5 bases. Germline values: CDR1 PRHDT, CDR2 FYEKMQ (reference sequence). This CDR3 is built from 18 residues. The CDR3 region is CASTRTGTSGGAGDTQYF. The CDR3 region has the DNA TGTGCCAGCACCCGGACAGGGACTAGCGGGGGGGCCGGAGATACGCAGTATTTT.

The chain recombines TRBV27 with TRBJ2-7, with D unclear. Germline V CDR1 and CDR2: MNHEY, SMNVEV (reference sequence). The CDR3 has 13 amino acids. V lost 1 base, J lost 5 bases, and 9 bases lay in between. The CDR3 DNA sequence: TGTGCCAGCAGTTTATGGGGTAGGGACGAGCAGTACTTC. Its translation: CASSLWGRDEQYF.

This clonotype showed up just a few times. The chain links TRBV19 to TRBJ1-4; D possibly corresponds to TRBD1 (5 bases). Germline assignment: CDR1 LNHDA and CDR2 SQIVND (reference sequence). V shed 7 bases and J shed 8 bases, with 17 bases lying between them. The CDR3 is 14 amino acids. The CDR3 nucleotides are TGTGCCAGTACTGGGACGCCGGAGGAGGAAAAACTGTTTTTT. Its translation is CASTGTPEEEKLFF.

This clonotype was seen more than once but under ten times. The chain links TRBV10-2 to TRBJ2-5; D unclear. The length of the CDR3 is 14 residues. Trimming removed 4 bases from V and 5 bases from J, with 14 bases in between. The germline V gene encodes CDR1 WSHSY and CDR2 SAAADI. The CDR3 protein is CASSGDAVRETQYF. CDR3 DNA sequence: TGCGCCAGCAGTGGTGACGCGGTTCGTGAGACCCAGTACTTC.